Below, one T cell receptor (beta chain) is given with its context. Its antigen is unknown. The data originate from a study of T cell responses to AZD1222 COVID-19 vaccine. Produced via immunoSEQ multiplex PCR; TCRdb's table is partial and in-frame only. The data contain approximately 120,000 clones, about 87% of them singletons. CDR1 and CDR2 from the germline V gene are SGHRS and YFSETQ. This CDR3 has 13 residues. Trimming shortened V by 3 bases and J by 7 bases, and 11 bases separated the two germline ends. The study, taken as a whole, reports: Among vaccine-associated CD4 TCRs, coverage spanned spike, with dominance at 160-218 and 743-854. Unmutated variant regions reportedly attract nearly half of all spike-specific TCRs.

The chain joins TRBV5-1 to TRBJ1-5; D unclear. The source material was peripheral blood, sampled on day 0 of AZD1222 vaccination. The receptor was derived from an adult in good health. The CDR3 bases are TGCGCCAGCAGCTCAGGATTTGGACAGCCCCAGCATTTT. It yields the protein CASSSGFGQPQHF.